These 25 T cell receptor beta chains originate from one sample sequenced in a study of cytomegalovirus exposure and HLA in healthy donors. With 60 Vbeta and 13 Jbeta primers, the PCR was carried out. Clones were read by immunoSEQ multiplex PCR, and TCRdb kept only the in-frame ones, dropping some. Among some 150,000 clones listed, roughly two thirds were seen once. Sequencing was done on a sample of PBMCs. The receptors shown here come from a woman aged 25 to 39 in good health and CMV-seronegative.

The V gene is TRBV28, the J gene TRBJ1-2; D is perhaps TRBD1 (6 bases). The CDR3 contains 15 residues. Germline CDR1 MDHEN, CDR2 SYDVKM. Trimming stripped 4 bases from V and 5 bases from J, with 17 bases between. CDR3 DNA sequence: TGTGCCAGCAGTTCGAACAGGGTTCTTGGATATGGCTACACCTTC. Amino acids: CASSSNRVLGYGYTF.

This clone was observed a few times. The V gene is TRBV4-1, the J gene TRBJ2-7; the D is unclear. CDR3 size: 13 residues. V was clipped by 0 bases and J by 2 bases, with 5 bases between them. The V gene's germline CDR1 is MGHRA and CDR2 YSYEKL. The CDR3 loop reads CASSQELAYEQYF. The CDR3 nucleotides read TGCGCCAGCAGCCAAGAGTTAGCCTACGAGCAGTACTTC.

The chain recombines TRBV27 with TRBJ1-5; the D gene is possibly TRBD1 (5 bases). The CDR3 is 12 residues long. V was pared by 6 bases and J by 4 bases, with 7 bases between. The V gene's germline CDR1 is MNHEY and CDR2 SMNVEV (reference sequence). CDR3 DNA sequence: TGTGCCAGCAGGGGACTTAATCAGCCCCAGCATTTT. This gives the protein CASRGLNQPQHF.

The gene calls are TRBV9 and TRBJ2-5; a possible D gene is TRBD2 (5 bases). V dropped 1 base and J dropped 3 bases, with 13 bases sitting between them. CDR3 length equals 15 residues. Germline V CDR1 and CDR2: SGDLS, YYNGEE. CDR3 DNA sequence: TGTGCCAGCAGCGTAAAGAGGGCCAAAAAAGAGACCCAGTACTTC. This sequence encodes CASSVKRAKKETQYF. Supplemented by reference TRBV9 and TRBJ2-5, the full variable domain reads DSGVTQTPKHLITATGQRVTLRCSPRSGDLSVYWYQQSLDQGLQFLIQYYNGEERAKGNILERFSAQQFPDLHSELNLSSLELGDSALYFCASSVKRAKKETQYFGPGTRLLVL.

J is TRBJ2-1 and V is TRBV5-1; no definite D call. Trimming took 2 bases from V and 9 from J, leaving 12 bases between them. CDR1 SGHRS and CDR2 YFSETQ come from the germline V gene. The CDR3 extends over 13 amino acids. Written as DNA, the CDR3 is TGCGCCAGCAGCTTCCCCGAAGGAGCTGAGCAGTTCTTC. The encoded protein is CASSFPEGAEQFF.

The gene calls are TRBV30 and TRBJ2-5, with D uncertain. V lost 0 bases and J lost 5, with 7 bases in between. CDR1 and CDR2 from the germline V gene are GTSNPN and SVGIG (reference sequence). This CDR3 is built from 12 residues. The DNA for the CDR3 is TGTGCCTGGAGTGTACTCAGGGAGACCCAGTACTTC. This translates into CAWSVLRETQYF. Filled out from reference TRBV30 and TRBJ2-5, the complete variable domain reads SQTIHQWPATLVQPVGSPLSLECTVEGTSNPNLYWYRQAAGRGLQLLFYSVGIGQISSEVPQNLSASRPQDRQFILSSKKLLLSDSGFYLCAWSVLRETQYFGPGTRLLVL.

The rearrangement uses TRBV6-5 and TRBJ2-5; tentative D call: TRBD1 (6 bases). The J call is in doubt because the DNA end fits TRBJ2-7 better. This CDR3 has 14 residues. The germline gives CDR1 MNHEY, CDR2 SVGAGI. This CDR3 is CASSYGGQSYEQYF. The CDR3 nucleotides read TGTGCCAGCAGTTACGGGGGCCAGTCCTACGAGCAGTACTTC.

The chain joins TRBV28 to TRBJ1-4; TRBD1 matches 7 bases. Germline CDR1 and CDR2: MDHEN and SYDVKM. This CDR3 has 13 amino acids. The ends lost 10 bases at V and 8 bases at J; junction bases unmatched: 10. CDR3 bases: TGTGCCACCGAGGGGGCAGGGAGGGAAAAACTGTTTTTT. Its protein product is CATEGAGREKLFF.

The genes are TRBV4-2 and TRBJ2-1; 7 bases map to TRBD2. Trimming at V came to 0 bases and at J to 8 bases, leaving 13 bases not matched to a gene. Germline-derived CDR1 and CDR2 are LGHNA and YNFKEQ. The length of the CDR3 is 17 residues. CDR3 protein: CASSQDSTSEFLDEQFF. The CDR3, as DNA: TGTGCCAGCAGCCAAGATTCTACTAGCGAGTTCCTTGATGAGCAGTTCTTC.

The V and J genes are TRBV6-5 and TRBJ2-5; the D gene is possibly TRBD1 (6 bases). Gene TRBJ2-7 matches the end of the DNA better, so the J call may be wrong. Germline V gene data show CDR1 as MNHEY and CDR2 as SVGAGI. There are 13 residues in the CDR3. This chain's CDR3 is CASSSDRIYEQYF. DNA for the CDR3: TGTGCCAGCAGTTCGGACAGAATCTACGAGCAGTACTTC.

The chain carries TRBV5-4 and TRBJ2-7; D might be TRBD1 (6 bases). Trimming removed 1 base at V and 3 bases at J, with 11 bases between. From germline, CDR1 is SGHNT and CDR2 YYREEE (reference sequence). The CDR3 is made up of 14 amino acids. The CDR3 DNA follows: TGTGCCAGCAGCTTGAATTCAGGGGACTACGAGCAGTACTTC. Translating it yields CASSLNSGDYEQYF.

V usage is TRBV7-2 and J usage is TRBJ2-7; TRBD1 is a possible D gene (6 bases). Germline V gives CDR1 SGHTA, CDR2 FQGNSA. V was cut by 6 bases and J by 2 bases, with 14 bases left in between. This CDR3 comprises 14 residues. DNA of the CDR3: TGTGCCAGCAGACCGCCGGGACAAACCTACGAGCAGTACTTC. Protein sequence: CASRPPGQTYEQYF.

The count of this clone is one. The chain joins TRBV7-9 to TRBJ1-4, with a tentative D call TRBD1 (6 bases). The CDR3 has 15 amino acids. Deletions cut 5 bases from V and 7 bases from J, with 17 bases between. Per germline, CDR1 SEHNR and CDR2 FQNEAQ (reference sequence). This chain's CDR3 is CASSPGAGTFEKLFF. CDR3 DNA: TGTGCCAGCAGCCCAGGGGCAGGGACCTTTGAAAAACTGTTTTTT.

This chain links TRBV2 with TRBJ2-7, with D perhaps matching TRBD2 (5 bases). The CDR3 loop spans 12 amino acids. Trimming took 6 bases from V and 0 from J, leaving 6 bases between them. Germline-derived CDR1 and CDR2 are SNHLY and FYNNEI. The CDR3 nucleotides are TGTGCCAGCAGCACTAGCTCCTACGAGCAGTACTTC. This translates into CASSTSSYEQYF.

The chain recombines TRBV5-1 with TRBJ2-7, with TRBD1 as a possible D gene (6 bases). Germline CDR1 reads SGHRS; CDR2 reads YFSETQ. V was clipped by 0 bases and J by 0 bases, with 13 bases between them. The CDR3 is 16 residues long. The CDR3 region has the DNA TGCGCCAGCAGCTTGGCCGGACAGAGCCGCTCCTACGAGCAGTACTTC. This encodes CASSLAGQSRSYEQYF.

This clone was seen a handful of times. The genes are TRBV9 and TRBJ2-7; a weak D match, TRBD1 (6 bases). Trimming removed 4 bases from V and 0 bases from J, with 14 bases in between. From germline, CDR1 is SGDLS and CDR2 YYNGEE. CDR3 length: 15 residues. The CDR3 bases are TGTGCCAGCAGCCCCAGGGACATGAACTCCTACGAGCAGTACTTC. Protein product: CASSPRDMNSYEQYF.

The V and J genes are TRBV10-3 and TRBJ1-2; a possible D gene is TRBD1 (6 bases). The germline V gene encodes CDR1 ENHRY and CDR2 SYGVKD. V was shortened by 7 bases and J by 5 bases, with 17 bases between the two germline ends. The CDR3 length is 14 residues. For the CDR3, the DNA is TGTGCCATCAATTCGGGGGGCCTGATTTATGGCTACACCTTC. It encodes CAINSGGLIYGYTF.

The chain uses TRBV7-9 and TRBJ2-7, with 12 positions matching TRBD2. Germline-derived CDR1 and CDR2 are SEHNR and FQNEAQ (reference sequence). This CDR3 is built from 14 residues. Trimming removed 3 bases from V and 5 bases from J; junction bases left unmatched: 2. The DNA for the CDR3 is TGTGCCAGCAGCTTGACTAGCGGGAGTCACGAGCAGTACTTC. This codes for CASSLTSGSHEQYF.

J is TRBJ2-3 and V is TRBV6-6; 9 nucleotides align to TRBD2. Germline trimming cut 0 bases from V and 4 bases from J; bases unmatched to any gene: 5. The CDR3 contains 16 residues. In germline, CDR1 is MNHNY, CDR2 SVGAGI (reference sequence). CDR3 sequence: CASSYSGGGASDTQYF. The CDR3 DNA reads TGTGCCAGCAGTTACTCGGGCGGGGGGGCCTCAGATACGCAGTATTTT.

The J gene is TRBJ1-2, the V gene TRBV19, with D maybe TRBD1 (5 bases). There are 14 residues in the CDR3. Trimming removed 5 bases from V and 3 bases from J, with 13 bases in between. Germline loops: CDR1 LNHDA, CDR2 SQIVND (reference sequence). The CDR3 protein is CASSPMRGDYGYTF. The CDR3 DNA is TGTGCCAGTAGTCCGATGCGGGGGGACTATGGCTACACCTTC.

This rearrangement joins TRBV18 to TRBJ2-3; 7 bases are shared with TRBD2. The V gene's germline CDR1 is KGHSH and CDR2 LQKENI. V gave up 2 bases and J gave up 8 bases; unmatched junction bases: 10. The CDR3 loop spans 15 amino acids. The CDR3 spells CASSPEAGVLRTQYF. The CDR3 nucleotides are TGTGCCAGCTCACCAGAGGCGGGAGTGTTACGTACGCAGTATTTT.

V and J are TRBV7-9 and TRBJ2-5; D possibly corresponds to TRBD2 (5 bases). Germline CDR1 is SEHNR and CDR2 is FQNEAQ (reference sequence). This CDR3 contains 13 residues. V lost 5 bases, J lost 9 bases, and 16 bases lay in between. CDR3 region: CASSRAREGAQYF. CDR3 bases: TGTGCCAGCAGCCGCGCCCGGGAAGGAGCCCAGTACTTC.

This clone occurred a few times. In DNA form, the CDR3 reads TGTGCCAGCAGCGGGAGGGGAGAGACCCAGTACTTC. Its translation is CASSGRGETQYF. This chain links TRBV9 with TRBJ2-5; D possibly corresponds to TRBD2 (6 bases). Looked up from germline, CDR1 is SGDLS and CDR2 is YYNGEE. The length of the CDR3 is 12 residues. The V end lost 3 bases, the J end lost 4 bases, and 7 bases lay between the germline ends.

V and J are TRBV28 and TRBJ1-1; the match to TRBD1 covers 8 bases. This CDR3 has 14 amino acids. Looked up from germline, CDR1 is MDHEN and CDR2 is SYDVKM. V shed 6 bases and J 2 bases; nucleotides not matched to a gene: 5. The DNA of the CDR3 is TGTGCCAGCAGGTCGGGACAGGCAAACACTGAAGCTTTCTTT. Amino acid sequence: CASRSGQANTEAFF.

This clone was detected only a few times. This chain joins TRBV4-2 and TRBJ2-7; TRBD1 might be the D (5 bases). The CDR3 covers 15 residues. V was shortened by 0 bases and J by 2 bases, with 11 bases between the two germline ends. CDR1 is LGHNA, CDR2 YNFKEQ, per germline. In DNA form, the CDR3 reads TGTGCCAGCAGCCAAGAAGACAGTACCGCCTACGAGCAGTACTTC. Amino acids: CASSQEDSTAYEQYF.